Each of the 10 T cell receptor beta chains below was sequenced from the same sample in a study of blood T cell repertoires in COVID-19. Repertoires were generated with immunoSEQ multiplex PCR, while TCRdb's copy carries only in-frame clones and drops some. Here the sample spans roughly 160,000 clones, roughly nine tenths being singletons. The sample consisted of PBMCs or T cells enriched from blood (not recorded which). The receptors shown here come from a woman between 50 and 59 years old who had recovered from COVID-19.

The chain recombines TRBV6-2 or TRBV6-3 with TRBJ1-1; D is uncertain. Trimming removed 0 bases at V and 0 bases at J, with 8 bases between. The CDR3 spans 15 residues. CDR1 and CDR2 (germline): MNHEY, SVGEGT. CDR3: CASSYSTVVNTEAFF. CDR3 DNA: TGTGCCAGCAGTTACTCTACGGTTGTGAACACTGAAGCTTTCTTT.

The chain employs TRBV27 and TRBJ1-4; no definite D call. The CDR3 runs to 15 residues. The ends were cut back, 2 bases at V and 10 bases at J, with 17 bases in the middle. Germline CDR1 MNHEY, CDR2 SMNVEV (reference sequence). CDR3 sequence reads: CASSLVWGQEGKLFF. CDR3 in DNA: TGTGCCAGCAGTTTAGTCTGGGGTCAAGAGGGAAAACTGTTTTTT.

The genes are TRBV6-2 or TRBV6-3 and TRBJ2-7; D is perhaps TRBD2 (5 bases). CDR1 and CDR2 (germline): MNHEY, SVGEGT. Trimming removed 5 bases from V and 2 bases from J, with 10 bases in between. The CDR3 length is 13 residues. The CDR3 is CASSKPGTYEQYF. As DNA, the CDR3 is TGTGCCAGCAGTAAACCGGGGACCTACGAGCAGTACTTC.

This chain uses TRBV3-1 (or the pseudogene TRBV3-2) with TRBJ1-2; 7 nucleotides agree with TRBD1. The germline CDR1 and CDR2 sequences are LGHDT and YNNKEL (reference sequence). CDR3 length equals 12 residues. Trimming took 11 bases from V and 7 from J; bases not matched to a gene: 10. Here the CDR3 reads CASRGSLGGYTF. The CDR3 DNA reads TGTGCCTCCAGGGGGTCTCTAGGTGGCTACACCTTC.

This rearrangement joins TRBV7-9 to TRBJ1-1, with D possibly being TRBD1 (5 bases). Trimming took 1 base from V and 1 from J, leaving 13 bases between them. Germline CDR1 SEHNR, CDR2 FQNEAQ (reference sequence). The CDR3 runs to 16 residues. The CDR3 DNA reads as TGTGCCAGCAGCTTAGGCGGGGGTTTCGGGAACACTGAAGCTTTCTTT. Its protein is CASSLGGGFGNTEAFF.

The CDR3 nucleotides are TGTGCCAGCAGTTGGACAGGGAGTGAGCAGTACTTC. Residues: CASSWTGSEQYF. The chain uses TRBV6-2 or TRBV6-3 and TRBJ2-7; 8 bases map to TRBD1. This CDR3 has 12 residues. Germline lookup yields CDR1 MNHEY and CDR2 SVGEGT. The V and J ends lost 4 bases and 7 bases, in that order; junction bases with no gene match: 3.

The genes are TRBV7-9 and TRBJ1-4; possible D gene TRBD1, 5 bases. The V end was cut by 5 bases, the J end by 7 bases, with 17 bases between. Germline values: CDR1 SEHNR, CDR2 FQNEAQ (reference sequence). The CDR3 contains 15 residues. CDR3 residues: CASSDSWGESEKLFF. Written as DNA, the CDR3 is TGTGCCAGCAGCGATAGCTGGGGGGAAAGTGAAAAACTGTTTTTT.

CDR3 bases: TGTGCCATCAGTCCAGGGGGTTATAGCACTGAAGCTTTCTTT. It codes for CAISPGGYSTEAFF. V and J are TRBV10-3 and TRBJ1-1; 7 bases line up with TRBD1. Germline values: CDR1 ENHRY, CDR2 SYGVKD. This CDR3 region has 14 residues. V shed 5 bases and J 4 bases; nucleotides not matched to a gene: 7.

This clone was counted a single time. The V and J genes are TRBV18 and TRBJ2-1; 7 nucleotides line up with TRBD1. The CDR3 sequence is 16 residues long. Germline values: CDR1 KGHSH, CDR2 LQKENI. V lost 0 bases, J lost 8 bases, and 10 bases stayed unmatched. The CDR3 coding sequence is TGTGCCAGCTCACCACCGACAGGGTTTTTGAAGGATGAGCAGTTCTTC. This gives the protein CASSPPTGFLKDEQFF.

The genes are TRBV29-1 and TRBJ2-1; 9 bases are shared with TRBD2. The CDR3 extends over 14 amino acids. After removal of 6 bases from V and 10 bases from J, the junction contained 13 bases not matched to a gene. The germline V gene encodes CDR1 SQVTM and CDR2 ANQGSEA. The chain's CDR3 is CSVERLAATREQFF. CDR3 sequence (DNA): TGCAGCGTAGAGCGACTAGCGGCAACGCGGGAGCAGTTCTTC.